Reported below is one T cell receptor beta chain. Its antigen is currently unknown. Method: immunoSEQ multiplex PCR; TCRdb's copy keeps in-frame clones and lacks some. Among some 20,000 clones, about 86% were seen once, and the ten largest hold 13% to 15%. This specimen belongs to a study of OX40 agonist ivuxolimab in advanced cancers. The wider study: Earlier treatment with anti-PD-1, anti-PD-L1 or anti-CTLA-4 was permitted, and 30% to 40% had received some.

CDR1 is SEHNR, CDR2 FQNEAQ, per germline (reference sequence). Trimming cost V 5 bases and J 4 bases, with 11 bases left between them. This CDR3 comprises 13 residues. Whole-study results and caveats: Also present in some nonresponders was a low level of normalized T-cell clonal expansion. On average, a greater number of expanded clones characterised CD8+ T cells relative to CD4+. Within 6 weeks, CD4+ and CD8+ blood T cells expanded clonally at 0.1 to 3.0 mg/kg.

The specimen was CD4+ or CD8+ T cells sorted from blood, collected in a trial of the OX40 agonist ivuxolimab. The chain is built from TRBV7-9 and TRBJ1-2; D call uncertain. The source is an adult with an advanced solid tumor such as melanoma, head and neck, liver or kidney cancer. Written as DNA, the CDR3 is TGTGCCAGCAGCCCGCCAGCAATCTATGGCTACACCTTC. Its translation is CASSPPAIYGYTF.